This T cell receptor (beta chain) originates from a study of blood T cell repertoires in COVID-19. The wider study: Samples representing acute and convalescent COVID-19 were sourced from the United States, Italy and Spain. T cells, B-cell-depleted T cells, or PBMCs supplied cDNA or gDNA.

Original analysis: Using reference gene primer amplification, nucleated cell counts were estimated. This table comes from immunoSEQ multiplex PCR, and its TCRdb copy is limited to in-frame clones, with some not included. That table furnishes V, J and clone size, whereas the DNA furnished D and trimming. The sample lists 65,000 to 95,000 clones; about four fifths were seen once. The sequencing sample was made of peripheral blood. This clonotype was obtained from a woman between 35 and 50 years old with active or convalescent COVID-19.

CDR3 in DNA: TGTGCCAGCACGGGTGATGGAAACACCATATATTTT. It translates to CASTGDGNTIYF. The chain is built from TRBV2 and TRBJ1-3; D remains ambiguous. V shed 7 bases and J shed 3 bases, with 7 bases lying between them. CDR1 is SNHLY and CDR2 is FYNNEI in the germline V gene. The CDR3 covers 12 residues.